This TCR beta chain emerged from a study of cytomegalovirus exposure and HLA in healthy donors. On this clone: Mismatch with germline at one junction end may stem from a read error.

It was with 60 Vbeta and 13 Jbeta primers that the PCR ran. The table came from immunoSEQ multiplex PCR; TCRdb's copy has only in-frame clones and leaves some out. The top ten hold around 8.4% of the sample, which has roughly 100,000 clones, over 65% seen once. This CDR3 comprises 12 residues. The germline CDR1 and CDR2 sequences are GTSNPN and SVGIG (reference sequence). This clonotype originated in a man in his forties in good health and CMV-seropositive. This chain joins TRBV30 and TRBJ1-4; unclear D gene. What was sequenced was PBMCs. The CDR3 bases are TGTGCCTGGAGGGAAGACAATGAAAAGCTGTTTTTT. Amino acids: CAWREDNEKLFF. The complete variable domain, with remaining parts taken from reference TRBV30 and TRBJ1-4, reads SQTIHQWPATLVQPVGSPLSLECTVEGTSNPNLYWYRQAAGRGLQLLFYSVGIGQISSEVPQNLSASRPQDRQFILSSKKLLLSDSGFYLCAWREDNEKLFFGSGTQLSVL.